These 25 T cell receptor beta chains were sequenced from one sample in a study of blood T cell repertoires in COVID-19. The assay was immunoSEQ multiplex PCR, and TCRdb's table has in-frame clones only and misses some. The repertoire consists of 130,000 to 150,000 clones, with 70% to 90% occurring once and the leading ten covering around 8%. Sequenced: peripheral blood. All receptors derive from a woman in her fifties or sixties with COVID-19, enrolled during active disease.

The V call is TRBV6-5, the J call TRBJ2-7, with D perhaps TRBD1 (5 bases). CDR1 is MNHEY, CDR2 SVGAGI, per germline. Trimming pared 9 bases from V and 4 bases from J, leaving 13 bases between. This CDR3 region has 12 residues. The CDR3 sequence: CASLTEAYEQYF. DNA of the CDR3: TGTGCCAGTCTGACAGAAGCGTACGAGCAGTACTTC.

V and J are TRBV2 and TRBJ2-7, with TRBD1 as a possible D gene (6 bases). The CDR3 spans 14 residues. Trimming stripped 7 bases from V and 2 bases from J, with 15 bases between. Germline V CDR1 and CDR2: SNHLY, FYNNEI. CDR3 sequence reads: CASTFWDKTYEQYF. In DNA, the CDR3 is TGTGCCAGCACTTTTTGGGACAAAACCTACGAGCAGTACTTC.

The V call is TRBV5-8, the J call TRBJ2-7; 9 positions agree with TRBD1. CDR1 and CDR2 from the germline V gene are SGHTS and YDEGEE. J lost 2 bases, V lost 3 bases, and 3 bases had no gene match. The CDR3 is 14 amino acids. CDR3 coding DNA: TGTGCCAGCAGCTCGCGACAGGGGGCCTACGAGCAGTACTTC. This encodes CASSSRQGAYEQYF.

CDR3 bases: TGTGCCATCAGTGAGTCGACCCCACGAGGAGGGGCGGGCGGGGAGCTGTTTTTT. Translated: CAISESTPRGGAGGELFF. The chain has TRBV10-3 and TRBJ2-2, with D maybe TRBD2 (6 bases). The CDR3 has 18 amino acids. Germline V gives CDR1 ENHRY, CDR2 SYGVKD. Between the trimmed V and J ends, which lost 0 bases and 7 bases, there was a span of 21 bases.

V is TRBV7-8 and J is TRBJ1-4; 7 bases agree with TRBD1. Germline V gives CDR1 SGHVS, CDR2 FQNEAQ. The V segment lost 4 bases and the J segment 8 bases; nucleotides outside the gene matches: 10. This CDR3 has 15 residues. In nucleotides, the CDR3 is TGTGCCAGCAGCTACCTCGGACAGGTCAAGGAAAAACTGTTTTTT. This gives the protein CASSYLGQVKEKLFF.

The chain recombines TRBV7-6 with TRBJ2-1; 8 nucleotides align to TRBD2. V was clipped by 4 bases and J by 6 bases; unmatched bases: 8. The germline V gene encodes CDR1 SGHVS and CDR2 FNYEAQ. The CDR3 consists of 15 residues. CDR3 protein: CASSSLGTRGNEQFF. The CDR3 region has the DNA TGTGCCAGCAGCTCACTCGGGACTAGAGGCAATGAGCAGTTCTTC.

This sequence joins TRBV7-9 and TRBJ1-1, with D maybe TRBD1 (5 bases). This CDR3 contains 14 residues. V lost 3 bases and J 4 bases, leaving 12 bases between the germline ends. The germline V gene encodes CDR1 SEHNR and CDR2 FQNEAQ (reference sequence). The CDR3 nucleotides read TGTGCCAGCAGCTTGCTAACCGGGGGCACTGAAGCTTTCTTT. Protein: CASSLLTGGTEAFF. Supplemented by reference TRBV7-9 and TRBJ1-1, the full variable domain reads DTGVSQNPRHKITKRGQNVTFRCDPISEHNRLYWYRQTLGQGPEFLTYFQNEAQLEKSRLLSDRFSAERPKGSFSTLEIQRTEQGDSAMYLCASSLLTGGTEAFFGQGTRLTVV.

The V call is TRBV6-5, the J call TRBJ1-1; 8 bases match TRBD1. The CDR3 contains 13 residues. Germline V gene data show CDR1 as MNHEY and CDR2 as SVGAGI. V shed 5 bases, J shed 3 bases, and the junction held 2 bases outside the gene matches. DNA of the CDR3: TGTGCCAGCAGTCAACAGGGGGACACTGAAGCTTTCTTT. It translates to CASSQQGDTEAFF.

The CDR3 DNA reads as TGTGCCAGCAGCTTTAGCGGGGAGGCCTACGAGCAGTACTTC. It is translated as CASSFSGEAYEQYF. The chain carries TRBV7-2 and TRBJ2-7; 8 bases are shared with TRBD2. This CDR3 is built from 14 residues. CDR1 and CDR2 (germline): SGHTA, FQGNSA. The J segment lost 2 bases and the V segment lost 3 bases, leaving 3 bases of the junction unmatched.

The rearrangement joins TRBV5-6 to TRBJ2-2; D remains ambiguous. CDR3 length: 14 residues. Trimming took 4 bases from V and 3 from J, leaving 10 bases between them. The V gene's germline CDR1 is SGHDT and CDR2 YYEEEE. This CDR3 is CASSPSGYTGELFF. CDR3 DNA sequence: TGTGCCAGCAGCCCGTCCGGGTACACCGGGGAGCTGTTTTTT. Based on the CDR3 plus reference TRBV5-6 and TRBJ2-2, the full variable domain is DAGVTQSPTHLIKTRGQQVTLRCSPKSGHDTVSWYQQALGQGPQFIFQYYEEEERQRGNFPDRFSGHQFPNYSSELNVNALLLGDSALYLCASSPSGYTGELFFGEGSRLTVL.

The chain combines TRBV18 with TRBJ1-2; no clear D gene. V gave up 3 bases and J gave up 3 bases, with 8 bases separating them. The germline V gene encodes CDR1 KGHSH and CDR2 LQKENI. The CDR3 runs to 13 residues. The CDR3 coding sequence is TGTGCCAGCTCACCTCCCGAGTACTATGGCTACACCTTC. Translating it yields CASSPPEYYGYTF.

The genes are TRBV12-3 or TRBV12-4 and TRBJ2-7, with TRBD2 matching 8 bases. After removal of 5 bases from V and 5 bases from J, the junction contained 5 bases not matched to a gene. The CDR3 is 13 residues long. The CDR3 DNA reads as TGTGCCAGCAGTAAAGCGGGGGCGGACGAGCAGTACTTC. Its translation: CASSKAGADEQYF.

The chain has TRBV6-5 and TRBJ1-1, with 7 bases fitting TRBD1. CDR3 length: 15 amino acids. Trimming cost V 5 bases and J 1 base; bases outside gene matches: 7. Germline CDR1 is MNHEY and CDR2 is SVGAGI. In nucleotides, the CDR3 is TGTGCCAGCAGTAGCGGACAGGCGGGGAACACTGAAGCTTTCTTT. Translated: CASSSGQAGNTEAFF.

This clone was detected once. CDR3 sequence (DNA): TGTGCCAGCAGCCCTCCTAGGGATACGCAGTATTTT. This gives the protein CASSPPRDTQYF. The chain carries TRBV7-2 and TRBJ2-3; D is unresolved. CDR3 length: 12 residues. Deletions cut 5 bases from V and 6 bases from J, with 9 bases between. Per germline, CDR1 SGHTA and CDR2 FQGNSA.

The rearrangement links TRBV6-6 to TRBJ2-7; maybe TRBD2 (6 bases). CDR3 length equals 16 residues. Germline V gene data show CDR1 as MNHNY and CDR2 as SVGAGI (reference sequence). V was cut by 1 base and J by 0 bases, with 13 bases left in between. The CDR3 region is CASSYFGTGSSYEQYF. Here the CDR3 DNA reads TGTGCCAGCAGTTACTTCGGGACTGGGAGCTCCTACGAGCAGTACTTC.

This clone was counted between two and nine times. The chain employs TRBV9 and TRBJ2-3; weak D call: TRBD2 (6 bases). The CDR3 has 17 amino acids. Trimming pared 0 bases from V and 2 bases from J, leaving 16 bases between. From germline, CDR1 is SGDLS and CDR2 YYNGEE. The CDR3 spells CASSVGGSGGYTDTQYF. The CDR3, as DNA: TGTGCCAGCAGCGTAGGGGGTAGCGGAGGATACACAGATACGCAGTATTTT.

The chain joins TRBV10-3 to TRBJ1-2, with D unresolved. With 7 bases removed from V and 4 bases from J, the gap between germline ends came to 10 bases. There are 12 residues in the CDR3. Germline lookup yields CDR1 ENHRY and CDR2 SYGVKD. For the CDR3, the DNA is TGTGCCATCAAAGCCGGTTTCTATGGCTACACCTTC. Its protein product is CAIKAGFYGYTF.

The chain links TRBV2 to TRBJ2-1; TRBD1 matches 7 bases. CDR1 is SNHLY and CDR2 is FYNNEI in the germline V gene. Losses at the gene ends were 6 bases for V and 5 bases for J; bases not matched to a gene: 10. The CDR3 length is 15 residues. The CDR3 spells CASRETGLLDNEQFF. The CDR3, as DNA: TGTGCCAGCAGAGAGACAGGGCTGTTAGACAATGAGCAGTTCTTC.

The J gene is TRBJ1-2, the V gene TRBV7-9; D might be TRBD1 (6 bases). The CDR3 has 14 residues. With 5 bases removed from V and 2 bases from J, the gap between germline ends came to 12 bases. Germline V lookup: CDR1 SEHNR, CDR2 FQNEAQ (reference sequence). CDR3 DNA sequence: TGTGCCAGCAGCGCGACAGGCGACAACTATGGCTACACCTTC. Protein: CASSATGDNYGYTF. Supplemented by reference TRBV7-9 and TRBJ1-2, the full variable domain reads DTGVSQNPRHKITKRGQNVTFRCDPISEHNRLYWYRQTLGQGPEFLTYFQNEAQLEKSRLLSDRFSAERPKGSFSTLEIQRTEQGDSAMYLCASSATGDNYGYTFGSGTRLTVV.

As DNA, the CDR3 is TGTGCCAGCAGCGAGGGACAGGTTGGAAATGAAAAACTGTTTTTT. Its protein product is CASSEGQVGNEKLFF. The chain couples TRBV9 to TRBJ1-4; 8 bases map to TRBD1. The V gene end was trimmed by 3 bases and the J gene end by 5 bases; junction bases not matched to a gene: 6. Germline V lookup: CDR1 SGDLS, CDR2 YYNGEE. The CDR3 has 15 residues.

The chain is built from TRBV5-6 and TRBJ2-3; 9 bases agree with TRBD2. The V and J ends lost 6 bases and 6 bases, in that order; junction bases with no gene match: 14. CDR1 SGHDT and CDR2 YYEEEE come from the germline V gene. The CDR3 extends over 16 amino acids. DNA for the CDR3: TGTGCCAGCACCTTTTCGGTAGCGGGGGCTTTTGATACGCAGTATTTT. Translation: CASTFSVAGAFDTQYF.

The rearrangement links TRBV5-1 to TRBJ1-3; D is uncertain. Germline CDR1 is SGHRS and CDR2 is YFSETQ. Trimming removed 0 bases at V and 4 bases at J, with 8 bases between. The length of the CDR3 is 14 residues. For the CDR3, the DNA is TGCGCCAGCAGCTTGGACGACAACGGAAACACCATATATTTT. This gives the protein CASSLDDNGNTIYF.

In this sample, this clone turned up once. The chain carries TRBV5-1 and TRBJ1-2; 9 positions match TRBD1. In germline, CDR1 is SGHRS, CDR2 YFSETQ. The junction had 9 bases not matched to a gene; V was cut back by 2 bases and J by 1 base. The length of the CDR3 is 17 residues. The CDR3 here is CASSFGQGQYRNYGYTF. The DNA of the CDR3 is TGCGCCAGCAGCTTCGGACAGGGGCAATACCGTAACTATGGCTACACCTTC.

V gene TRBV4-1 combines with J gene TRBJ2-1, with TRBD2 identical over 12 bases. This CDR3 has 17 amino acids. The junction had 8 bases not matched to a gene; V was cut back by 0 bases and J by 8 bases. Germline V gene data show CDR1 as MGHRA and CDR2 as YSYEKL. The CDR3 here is CASSQEASGGAAHEQFF. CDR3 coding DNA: TGCGCCAGCAGCCAAGAGGCTAGCGGGGGGGCTGCCCATGAGCAGTTCTTC.

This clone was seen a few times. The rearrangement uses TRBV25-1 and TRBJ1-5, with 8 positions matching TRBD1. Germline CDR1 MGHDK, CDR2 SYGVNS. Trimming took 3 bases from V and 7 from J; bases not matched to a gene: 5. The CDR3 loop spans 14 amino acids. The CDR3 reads CASSETGVGQPQHF. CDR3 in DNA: TGTGCCAGCAGTGAGACAGGGGTCGGGCAGCCCCAGCATTTT.